This passage covers 24 T cell receptor beta chains from one sample sequenced in a study of control samples from healthy donors and cancer patients. Sequenced by immunoSEQ multiplex PCR; TCRdb stores in-frame clones only, minus some. The sample has 150,000 to 200,000 clones, about 86% seen once. Sequencing used blood. These receptors all come from a man aged 18 to 30 in good health.

The gene calls are TRBV28 and TRBJ2-2, with D perhaps matching TRBD1 (5 bases). This CDR3 is built from 15 residues. V was clipped by 5 bases and J by 0 bases, with 10 bases between them. Germline V gene data show CDR1 as MDHEN and CDR2 as SYDVKM. CDR3 region: CASSPQGPNTGELFF. The CDR3 DNA reads TGTGCCAGCAGTCCCCAGGGTCCGAACACCGGGGAGCTGTTTTTT.

Notes on this clone: Other DNA sequences within the sample encode an identical CDR3. The V gene is TRBV9, the J gene TRBJ2-1; D possibly corresponds to TRBD1 (5 bases). Germline CDR1 and CDR2: SGDLS and YYNGEE. CDR3 length equals 13 residues. V lost 0 bases, J lost 8 bases, and 9 bases lay in between. The CDR3 DNA reads TGTGCCAGCAGCGTAGCAGGGCTGGATGAGCAGTTCTTC. This translates into CASSVAGLDEQFF.

V usage is TRBV11-2 and J usage is TRBJ2-7; TRBD1 might be the D (6 bases). The CDR3 covers 17 residues. Looked up from germline, CDR1 is SGHAT and CDR2 is FQNNGV. V was trimmed by 4 bases and J by 0 bases, leaving 19 bases between them. CDR3 coding DNA: TGTGCCAGCAGCTCGGGACACCCGATTCTGAGCTCCTACGAGCAGTACTTC. This gives the protein CASSSGHPILSSYEQYF.

The CDR3 DNA reads TGTGCCAGCCGGGGGGCCGCTGGCACAGATACGCAGTATTTT. It encodes CASRGAAGTDTQYF. This sequence joins TRBV6-5 and TRBJ2-3; possibly TRBD2 for D (7 bases). The germline V and J ends were trimmed by 8 bases and 1 base, with 13 bases remaining between them. Germline V CDR1 and CDR2: MNHEY, SVGAGI. The CDR3 is made up of 14 amino acids.

This chain connects TRBV10-2 to TRBJ2-4, with 8 bases aligning to TRBD2. Losses at the gene ends were 4 bases for V and 7 bases for J; bases not matched to a gene: 6. Germline V gene lookup returns CDR1 WSHSY and CDR2 SAAADI. This CDR3 comprises 14 residues. Written as DNA, the CDR3 is TGCGCCAGCAGTGTCATCGGGGGGGGGAACATTCAGTACTTC. This gives the protein CASSVIGGGNIQYF.

The V gene is TRBV19, the J gene TRBJ2-1, with D possibly matching TRBD1 (6 bases). CDR1 and CDR2 from the germline V gene are LNHDA and SQIVND (reference sequence). This CDR3 is built from 14 residues. With 5 bases removed from V and 10 bases from J, the gap between germline ends came to 18 bases. This CDR3 reads CASSLLSQGREQFF. As DNA, the CDR3 is TGTGCCAGTAGTCTTCTTTCCCAGGGGCGCGAGCAGTTCTTC.

This clone occurred a few times. The rearrangement uses TRBV29-1 and TRBJ2-7; D gene unclear. V lost 4 bases, J lost 3 bases, and 7 bases lay in between. Looked up from germline, CDR1 is SQVTM and CDR2 is ANQGSEA. CDR3 length: 11 residues. In DNA, the CDR3 is TGCAGCGTTGTTGTCGGCTACGAGCAGTACTTC. It codes for CSVVVGYEQYF.

The rearrangement uses TRBV6-2 or TRBV6-3 and TRBJ1-5; 7 positions agree with TRBD1. The CDR3 sequence is 14 residues long. The germline CDR1 and CDR2 sequences are MNHEY and SVGEGT. The ends lost 6 bases at V and 7 bases at J; junction bases unmatched: 9. The CDR3 region is CASSPDRVEQPQHF. CDR3 sequence (DNA): TGTGCCAGCAGCCCCGACAGGGTCGAACAGCCCCAGCATTTT.

The chain employs TRBV19 and TRBJ2-3; 10 nucleotides line up with TRBD2. The CDR3 contains 13 residues. Germline CDR1 is LNHDA and CDR2 is SQIVND (reference sequence). V shed 8 bases, J shed 6 bases, and the junction held 5 bases outside the gene matches. The CDR3 DNA sequence: TGTGCCAGTTGGAGCGGGGGGGCCGATACGCAGTATTTT. It encodes CASWSGGADTQYF.

The CDR3 sequence is CASSRDREGGYTF. CDR3 bases: TGTGCCAGCAGCAGGGACAGGGAGGGCGGCTACACCTTC. The chain is built from TRBV5-4 and TRBJ1-2, with TRBD1 matching 9 bases. Germline CDR1 and CDR2: SGHNT and YYREEE (reference sequence). J was trimmed by 8 bases and V by 4 bases; bases with no gene match: 6. This CDR3 region has 13 residues.

The chain employs TRBV5-1 and TRBJ2-3; the match to TRBD2 covers 10 bases. The trim removed 2 bases at V and 3 bases at J, leaving 3 bases unmatched. Germline V gives CDR1 SGHRS, CDR2 YFSETQ. The CDR3 covers 15 residues. This CDR3 reads CASSFRTSGTDTQYF. The CDR3 nucleotides are TGCGCCAGCAGCTTTAGGACTAGCGGTACAGATACGCAGTATTTT.

The chain uses TRBV6-5 and TRBJ1-2; D unclear. The CDR3 totals 13 residues. The V gene's germline CDR1 is MNHEY and CDR2 SVGAGI. V was clipped by 5 bases and J by 7 bases, with 14 bases between them. CDR3: CASSRGRRTGYTF. CDR3 DNA sequence: TGTGCCAGCAGTCGAGGACGCCGGACTGGCTACACCTTC.

This clone has just one count. Written as DNA, the CDR3 is TGTGCCAGCAGCAGACAGGGGCCCGGGGACACAGATACGCAGTATTTT. Residues: CASSRQGPGDTDTQYF. The J gene is TRBJ2-3, the V gene TRBV7-8; the match to TRBD1 covers 8 bases. CDR1 and CDR2 from the germline V gene are SGHVS and FQNEAQ. Losses at the gene ends were 5 bases for V and 2 bases for J; bases not matched to a gene: 9. The CDR3 is made up of 16 amino acids.

This clone has just a few counts. This chain links TRBV28 with TRBJ1-5; D remains ambiguous. Germline assignment: CDR1 MDHEN and CDR2 SYDVKM. V lost 1 base, J lost 0 bases, and 4 bases lay in between. The CDR3 has 14 amino acids. The CDR3: CASSLSSSNQPQHF. The CDR3 DNA is TGTGCCAGCAGTTTATCGAGTAGCAATCAGCCCCAGCATTTT.

The J gene is TRBJ2-7, the V gene TRBV9, with D uncertain. Trimming pared 3 bases from V and 6 bases from J, leaving 13 bases between. CDR3 length equals 13 residues. Germline V gene data show CDR1 as SGDLS and CDR2 as YYNGEE. CDR3 in amino acids: CASSAATFSEQYF. CDR3 sequence (DNA): TGTGCCAGCAGCGCCGCTACGTTCTCCGAGCAGTACTTC.

V gene TRBV29-1 combines with J gene TRBJ2-6; TRBD1 agrees at 9 bases. Germline V CDR1 and CDR2: SQVTM, ANQGSEA. Unmatched junction bases numbered 10, after V lost 6 bases and J lost 1 base. The length of the CDR3 is 17 residues. Here the CDR3 DNA reads TGCAGCGTGGACCCCGGGACAGGGTCTTCTGGGGCCAACGTCCTGACTTTC. Its translation is CSVDPGTGSSGANVLTF. The whole variable domain, filled in from reference TRBV29-1 and TRBJ2-6, reads SAVISQKPSRDICQRGTSLTIQCQVDSQVTMMFWYRQQPGQSLTLIATANQGSEATYESGFVIDKFPISRPNLTFSTLTVSNMSPEDSSIYLCSVDPGTGSSGANVLTFGAGSRLTVL.

This chain links TRBV30 with TRBJ2-3; 7 bases fit TRBD1. The CDR3 loop spans 14 amino acids. The ends lost 1 base at V and 0 bases at J; junction bases unmatched: 1. The germline V gene encodes CDR1 GTSNPN and CDR2 SVGIG (reference sequence). The CDR3 here is CAWSAGQSTDTQYF. The CDR3 nucleotides are TGTGCCTGGAGTGCGGGACAGAGCACAGATACGCAGTATTTT.

The chain couples TRBV10-2 to TRBJ1-1, with TRBD1 identical over 8 bases. V lost 3 bases and J lost 0; bases outside the gene matches: 6. The CDR3 has 16 residues. CDR1 is WSHSY, CDR2 SAAADI, per germline. CDR3 in amino acids: CASSDPGQELNTEAFF. DNA for the CDR3: TGCGCCAGCAGTGACCCGGGACAGGAGTTGAACACTGAAGCTTTCTTT.

The V and J genes are TRBV11-1 and TRBJ2-2; 13 bases align to TRBD2. Germline CDR1 SGHAT, CDR2 FQDESV (reference sequence). The CDR3 consists of 16 residues. After removal of 6 bases from V and 2 bases from J, the junction contained 3 bases not matched to a gene. DNA of the CDR3: TGTGCCAGCAGACTAGCGGGGGGGTCCAACACCGGGGAGCTGTTTTTT. Residues: CASRLAGGSNTGELFF.

The chain carries TRBV10-3 and TRBJ2-7; 8 bases are shared with TRBD1. Per germline, CDR1 ENHRY and CDR2 SYGVKD. The CDR3 length is 13 residues. V shed 7 bases, J shed 5 bases, and the junction held 7 bases outside the gene matches. The CDR3 region is CAITGDRSHEQYF. DNA of the CDR3: TGTGCCATCACCGGGGACAGGAGCCACGAGCAGTACTTC.

The chain links TRBV5-5 to TRBJ2-2; 14 bases are shared with TRBD2. The trim removed 4 bases at V and 6 bases at J, leaving 5 bases unmatched. The CDR3 has 16 amino acids. The germline CDR1 and CDR2 sequences are SGHKS and YYEKEE (reference sequence). CDR3: CASSPRLAGGSGELFF. The CDR3 DNA sequence: TGTGCCAGCAGCCCTCGACTAGCGGGGGGGTCCGGGGAGCTGTTTTTT.

The chain uses TRBV19 and TRBJ1-6, with no clear D. This CDR3 contains 14 residues. From germline, CDR1 is LNHDA and CDR2 SQIVND (reference sequence). V was cut by 5 bases and J by 4 bases, with 9 bases left in between. DNA of the CDR3: TGTGCCAGTAGTCACAAGACTTATAATTCACCCCTCCACTTT. Its translation: CASSHKTYNSPLHF.

This chain links TRBV2 with TRBJ2-3, with no clear D. Deletions cut 5 bases from V and 2 bases from J, with 8 bases between. CDR3 length: 13 amino acids. Germline-derived CDR1 and CDR2 are SNHLY and FYNNEI. CDR3 amino acids: CASSPPDTDTQYF. The CDR3 DNA reads TGTGCCAGCAGTCCCCCCGACACAGATACGCAGTATTTT.

This clone came up once. The chain carries TRBV28 and TRBJ1-5; TRBD1 matches 7 bases. From germline, CDR1 is MDHEN and CDR2 SYDVKM. V dropped 7 bases and J dropped 3; count of bases not matched to a gene: 3. The CDR3 totals 13 residues. CDR3 bases: TGTGCCAGCATGGGGACAGTCAATCAGCCCCAGCATTTT. This translates into CASMGTVNQPQHF.